The 5 T cell receptor beta chains below were found in one sample sequenced in a study of human CD8 memory T cell subsets (dated by TCRdb to the early 2020s). A Human TCR Profiling Kit was used to prepare UMI-labeled 5' RACE TCRbeta libraries. After the reads were reprocessed by TCRdb, one entry was made per CDR3 protein sequence, with no DNA. The sample's table lists a count of some 9,000 distinct CDR3 sequences. Jointly, the top ten make up 20% to 25% of the sample. Sequenced input: CD8+ T cells from PBMCs. The receptors derive from a human donor in good health.

The chain recombines TRBV4-1 with TRBJ1-2; TCRdb selects TRBD1, and the lack of DNA leaves this call unchecked. Germline-derived CDR1 and CDR2 are MGHRA and YSYEKL. CDR3 length: 15 amino acids. The CDR3 here is CASSQVRQGQHGYTF.

J is TRBJ2-7 and V is TRBV20-1; the D gene TCRdb calls, TRBD1, cannot be checked with no DNA. Germline V lookup: CDR1 DFQATT, CDR2 SNEGSKA (reference sequence). CDR3 length equals 13 residues. This CDR3 is CSAPYRTNYEQYF.

The chain has TRBV6-2 or TRBV6-3 and TRBJ1-2; TCRdb picks TRBD1, but there is no DNA to check that call. The CDR3 has 14 amino acids. CDR1 and CDR2 (germline): MNHEY, SVGEGT. The CDR3 reads CASLRLDRDYGYTF.

The genes are TRBV7-9 and TRBJ1-1; TCRdb's D call of TRBD1 is untestable without DNA. The CDR3 consists of 12 residues. Looked up from germline, CDR1 is SEHNR and CDR2 is FQNEAQ (reference sequence). The CDR3 region is CASSPPGTEAFF.

This chain links TRBV30 with TRBJ2-3; TCRdb selects TRBD1, and the lack of DNA leaves this call unchecked. Per the germline V gene, CDR1 is GTSNPN and CDR2 is SVGIG (reference sequence). The CDR3 consists of 12 residues. The CDR3 loop reads CAWDSRTDTQYF.